Listed below are T cell receptor beta chains from one sample, sequenced in a study of early T cells in non-severe SARS-CoV-2 infection. TCRdb re-analysed the 5' RACE reads in MiXCR, keeping a single row per CDR3 protein. The table lists about 110,000 distinct CDR3 sequences, 12% of them singletons, with less than 3.5% in the top ten. Sequenced: whole blood. These receptors were obtained from an adult who was a healthcare worker with PCR-confirmed SARS-CoV-2 infection or an uninfected control (not recorded which). The CDR3 runs from the conserved cysteine through the conserved F or W. D genes are given only for firm matches. Clone size is not always given. Where it is, it says once, few, many or a class for expanded clones.

CDR3nt: TGTGCCAGCGGATCTCCTGGGGGGGCCATCATAGGAGGTGAGCAGTTCTTC; CDR3aa: CASGSPGGAIIGGEQFF; d_gene: NA; j_gene: TRBJ2-1; v_gene: TRBV6-5; abundance: NA
CDR3nt: TGTGCCAGCAGCTATAACGCGAACACCGGGGAGCTGTTTTTT; CDR3aa: CASSYNANTGELFF; d_gene: NA; j_gene: TRBJ2-2; v_gene: TRBV11-2; abundance: NA
CDR3nt: TGCAGTGCTGGGTCCCGCGGGGAGGTGTACGAGCAGTACTTC; CDR3aa: CSAGSRGEVYEQYF; d_gene: NA; j_gene: TRBJ2-7; v_gene: TRBV20-1; abundance: few
CDR3nt: TGTGCCAGCTCACCAGCTCACCTCGAATCAACTAATGAAAAACTGTTTTTT; CDR3aa: CASSPAHLESTNEKLFF; d_gene: NA; j_gene: TRBJ1-4; v_gene: TRBV18; abundance: many
CDR3nt: TGTGCCAGCAGCCAAGGCCAGGGGGCCCAGGCCTATGGCTACACCTTC; CDR3aa: CASSQGQGAQAYGYTF; d_gene: TRBD1; j_gene: TRBJ1-2; v_gene: TRBV3-1; abundance: NA
CDR3nt: TGTGCCAGCAGCCAAGATGTTCGAGAGTGGGGCTACACCTTC; CDR3aa: CASSQDVREWGYTF; d_gene: NA; j_gene: TRBJ1-2; v_gene: TRBV14; abundance: few
CDR3nt: TGTGCCAGCAACCCCAGCCACGCGAACACTGAAGCTTTCTTT; CDR3aa: CASNPSHANTEAFF; d_gene: NA; j_gene: TRBJ1-1; v_gene: TRBV6-5; abundance: few
CDR3nt: TGTGCCTGCAGCCAGACAACAGGGGGCACAGGCTACACCTTC; CDR3aa: CACSQTTGGTGYTF; d_gene: TRBD1; j_gene: TRBJ1-2; v_gene: TRBV14; abundance: NA
CDR3nt: TGTGCCAGCAGCCAGCCCGGGGGGACAGGGGTTACTGAAGCTTTCTTT; CDR3aa: CASSQPGGTGVTEAFF; d_gene: TRBD1; j_gene: TRBJ1-1; v_gene: TRBV3-1; abundance: many
CDR3nt: TGTGCCAGCAGGGGGCGGGAGTCTAATGAGCAGTTCTTC; CDR3aa: CASRGRESNEQFF; d_gene: TRBD2; j_gene: TRBJ2-1; v_gene: TRBV5-4; abundance: NA
CDR3nt: TGTGCCAGCGCCGGGACAGGGGGCCACGAGCAGTACTTC; CDR3aa: CASAGTGGHEQYF; d_gene: TRBD1; j_gene: TRBJ2-7; v_gene: TRBV12-3/TRBV12-4; abundance: few
CDR3nt: TGTGCCAGCAGCTTCGCCGGGCCGAACACCGGGGAGCTGTTTTTT; CDR3aa: CASSFAGPNTGELFF; d_gene: NA; j_gene: TRBJ2-2; v_gene: TRBV7-2; abundance: many
CDR3nt: TGTGCCAGCAGCCAAGATTCAGAAGGTTCACCCCTCCACTTT; CDR3aa: CASSQDSEGSPLHF; d_gene: NA; j_gene: TRBJ1-6; v_gene: TRBV3-1; abundance: few
CDR3nt: TGTGCCAGCAGGACATCCGGGACTATCCGTCTCACAGTAAATACGCAGTATTTT; CDR3aa: CASRTSGTIRLTVNTQYF; d_gene: TRBD2; j_gene: TRBJ2-3; v_gene: TRBV27; abundance: few
CDR3nt: TGTGCCAGCAGCTTGACGGGGGTCTCTGGAAACACCATATATTTT; CDR3aa: CASSLTGVSGNTIYF; d_gene: NA; j_gene: TRBJ1-3; v_gene: TRBV7-9; abundance: many
CDR3nt: TGCGCCAGCAGCTTGGCCTCGCAGGGGGGTGAGCGTGAGCAGTTCTTC; CDR3aa: CASSLASQGGEREQFF; d_gene: NA; j_gene: TRBJ2-1; v_gene: TRBV5-1; abundance: few
CDR3nt: TGTGCCAGCAGCCCAGGACCGGGGCGCGCGCAGTACTTC; CDR3aa: CASSPGPGRAQYF; d_gene: NA; j_gene: TRBJ2-7; v_gene: TRBV14; abundance: many
CDR3nt: TGTGCCAGCAGCTTGCCGGGACAGAACACCGGGGAGCTGTTTTTT; CDR3aa: CASSLPGQNTGELFF; d_gene: NA; j_gene: TRBJ2-2; v_gene: TRBV11-2; abundance: few
CDR3nt: TGCGCCAGCAGTGTAAGACAAGGAGCCCGCACAGATACGCAGTATTTT; CDR3aa: CASSVRQGARTDTQYF; d_gene: NA; j_gene: TRBJ2-3; v_gene: TRBV10-1; abundance: NA
CDR3nt: TGTGCCAGCAGTTACTTGGGACAGGGGGGCGAGCAGTACTTC; CDR3aa: CASSYLGQGGEQYF; d_gene: TRBD1; j_gene: TRBJ2-7; v_gene: TRBV6-6; abundance: NA
CDR3nt: TGTGCCTGGAGTGGAGGCCGGGATGAAAAACTGTTTTTT; CDR3aa: CAWSGGRDEKLFF; d_gene: NA; j_gene: TRBJ1-4; v_gene: TRBV30; abundance: NA
CDR3nt: TGTGCCAGCAGCCGCCTGGGAGGGTTAGACGGCTACACCTTC; CDR3aa: CASSRLGGLDGYTF; d_gene: NA; j_gene: TRBJ1-2; v_gene: TRBV3-1; abundance: NA
CDR3nt: TGCAGTGCTAGAGACAGGAATCAGCCCCAGCATTTT; CDR3aa: CSARDRNQPQHF; d_gene: NA; j_gene: TRBJ1-5; v_gene: TRBV20-1; abundance: few
CDR3nt: TGTGCCAGCAGCCCGCACTCGGGACAGGGTTCCTACGAGCAGTACTTC; CDR3aa: CASSPHSGQGSYEQYF; d_gene: TRBD1; j_gene: TRBJ2-7; v_gene: TRBV11-2; abundance: few
CDR3nt: TGCAGCGTTGAAGACGGTGAAGGGAACTACGAGCAGTACTTC; CDR3aa: CSVEDGEGNYEQYF; d_gene: NA; j_gene: TRBJ2-7; v_gene: TRBV29-1; abundance: few
CDR3nt: TGCAGCGTTGAAGATAGCGGACCCTACAATGAGCAGTTCTTC; CDR3aa: CSVEDSGPYNEQFF; d_gene: NA; j_gene: TRBJ2-1; v_gene: TRBV29-1; abundance: many
CDR3nt: TGTGCCAGTTCACTAGCGGGGGGGAACACCGGGAAGCTGTTTTTT; CDR3aa: CASSLAGGNTGKLFF; d_gene: TRBD2; j_gene: TRBJ2-2; v_gene: TRBV2; abundance: few
CDR3nt: TGTGCCAGCAGCCTCAGGGGGGGGAGAGAGTTCTTC; CDR3aa: CASSLRGGREFF; d_gene: NA; j_gene: TRBJ2-1; v_gene: TRBV11-2; abundance: once
CDR3nt: TGTGCCAGCAGCACTGCCCAGGGGTCAGAGACCCAGTACTTC; CDR3aa: CASSTAQGSETQYF; d_gene: NA; j_gene: TRBJ2-5; v_gene: TRBV7-9; abundance: NA
CDR3nt: TGCAGTGCTAGAAAAGCGGGGGGCACCGGGGAGCTGTTTTTT; CDR3aa: CSARKAGGTGELFF; d_gene: TRBD2; j_gene: TRBJ2-2; v_gene: TRBV20-1; abundance: few
CDR3nt: TGTGCCAGCAGCTTATTGGGACTATCCCCGGGACAGAAATTTTTT; CDR3aa: CASSLLGLSPGQKFF; d_gene: NA; j_gene: TRBJ2-2; v_gene: TRBV7-2; abundance: few
CDR3nt: TGTGCCAGCTCACCAGAGATGGGACAGAGTTATTGCACCTTC; CDR3aa: CASSPEMGQSYCTF; d_gene: TRBD1; j_gene: TRBJ1-2; v_gene: TRBV18; abundance: NA
CDR3nt: TGTGCCAGCAGCTTAGGGGGTCCCACAGATACGCAGTATTTT; CDR3aa: CASSLGGPTDTQYF; d_gene: NA; j_gene: TRBJ2-3; v_gene: TRBV11-2; abundance: many
CDR3nt: TGTGCCAGCACTCAGGGTTCTGGAAACACCATATATTTT; CDR3aa: CASTQGSGNTIYF; d_gene: NA; j_gene: TRBJ1-3; v_gene: TRBV2; abundance: many
CDR3nt: TGTGCCAGCAGCTTATTAGTAGCAGGGCATGCTGCGCAGTATTTT; CDR3aa: CASSLLVAGHAAQYF; d_gene: NA; j_gene: TRBJ2-3; v_gene: TRBV7-9; abundance: NA
CDR3nt: TGTGCCTGGCGCAGACCAGGGGCTAACACTGAAGCTTTCTTT; CDR3aa: CAWRRPGANTEAFF; d_gene: NA; j_gene: TRBJ1-1; v_gene: TRBV30; abundance: many
CDR3nt: TGTGCCAGCAGTTTACGGGGGGCGAGTACCAATCAGCCCCAGCATTTT; CDR3aa: CASSLRGASTNQPQHF; d_gene: NA; j_gene: TRBJ1-5; v_gene: TRBV28; abundance: NA
CDR3nt: TGTGCCAGCAGCTTGTCCAGGGGACACGAAATACAGTACTTC; CDR3aa: CASSLSRGHEIQYF; d_gene: NA; j_gene: TRBJ2-5; v_gene: TRBV7-2; abundance: many
CDR3nt: TGTGCCAGCAGTTTAGTTGGGGAGACCCAGTACTTC; CDR3aa: CASSLVGETQYF; d_gene: NA; j_gene: TRBJ2-5; v_gene: TRBV5-1; abundance: many
CDR3nt: TGTGCCTGGAGTGTAAGAGGGACCTCTGGAAACACCATATATTTT; CDR3aa: CAWSVRGTSGNTIYF; d_gene: NA; j_gene: TRBJ1-3; v_gene: TRBV30; abundance: NA